These 12 T cell receptor beta chains came from one sample sequenced in a study of blood T cell repertoires in COVID-19. Here immunoSEQ multiplex PCR was the method, and the copy in TCRdb shows in-frame clones only, minus some. The profile shows roughly 31,000 clones, around 89% of them singletons. Sequenced input: peripheral blood. The receptor set was obtained from a man in his 60s with active COVID-19.

The gene calls are TRBV7-2 and TRBJ1-2; 8 bases line up with TRBD1. Germline V gene data show CDR1 as SGHTA and CDR2 as FQGNSA. After removal of 5 bases from V and 5 bases from J, the junction contained 16 bases not matched to a gene. This CDR3 region has 17 residues. The CDR3 region is CASSPRQGLLRGYGYTF. CDR3 in DNA: TGTGCCAGCAGCCCTCGACAGGGGCTCTTGCGGGGATATGGCTACACCTTC.

The rearrangement joins TRBV4-2 to TRBJ1-1, with 8 bases that match TRBD1. CDR1 and CDR2 from the germline V gene are LGHNA and YNFKEQ. CDR3 length equals 16 residues. Trimming cost V 3 bases and J 2 bases; bases outside gene matches: 8. CDR3 bases: TGTGCCAGCAGCCAGGCGATGGGACAGGTTAACACTGAAGCTTTCTTT. This sequence encodes CASSQAMGQVNTEAFF.

V is TRBV10-3 and J is TRBJ2-7; 10 bases align to TRBD1. The CDR3 length is 16 residues. Losses at the gene ends were 10 bases for V and 1 base for J; bases not matched to a gene: 13. CDR1 is ENHRY, CDR2 SYGVKD, per germline. The CDR3, as DNA: TGTGCCACCCGGCCCGGGACAGGGGTAGGTTCCTACGAGCAGTACTTC. Protein product: CATRPGTGVGSYEQYF.

V usage is TRBV7-2 and J usage is TRBJ1-2, with D unresolved. The CDR3 runs to 15 residues. Looked up from germline, CDR1 is SGHTA and CDR2 is FQGNSA. With 2 bases removed from V and 0 bases from J, the gap between germline ends came to 10 bases. The DNA for the CDR3 is TGTGCCAGCAGCTTACCTAGGCTAGCTAACTATGGCTACACCTTC. Protein product: CASSLPRLANYGYTF.

The chain employs TRBV28 and TRBJ2-3; TRBD2 matches 8 bases. V shed 5 bases, J shed 4 bases, and the junction held 11 bases outside the gene matches. Germline V gene data show CDR1 as MDHEN and CDR2 as SYDVKM. The CDR3 loop spans 16 amino acids. CDR3 sequence (DNA): TGTGCCAGCAGTGGCCGGGTAGCGGGGATGTCAGATACGCAGTATTTT. Translating gives CASSGRVAGMSDTQYF.

This rearrangement joins TRBV4-1 to TRBJ2-3, with TRBD1 matching 8 bases. Germline-derived CDR1 and CDR2 are MGHRA and YSYEKL. The CDR3 loop spans 16 amino acids. The J segment lost 5 bases and the V segment lost 0 bases, leaving 7 bases of the junction unmatched. The CDR3 loop reads CASSQDRGRRGDTQYF. The CDR3 DNA follows: TGCGCCAGCAGCCAAGACAGGGGGCGCCGGGGAGATACGCAGTATTTT.

The J gene is TRBJ1-2, the V gene TRBV7-2; 10 positions match TRBD1. The CDR3 is 16 residues long. From germline, CDR1 is SGHTA and CDR2 FQGNSA. The V segment lost 4 bases and the J segment 5 bases; nucleotides outside the gene matches: 10. CDR3 residues: CASSSRTGGSRYGYTF. The CDR3 coding sequence is TGTGCCAGCAGCTCACGGACAGGGGGTTCGAGATATGGCTACACCTTC.

This clone occurred a few times. The J gene is TRBJ2-1, the V gene TRBV5-1; 12 bases are shared with TRBD1. This CDR3 has 16 residues. CDR1 is SGHRS and CDR2 is YFSETQ in the germline V gene. Unmatched junction bases numbered 11, after V lost 4 bases and J lost 9 bases. In DNA, the CDR3 is TGCGCCAGCAGCCGGTTAACCGGGACAGGGGGCGGTGAGCAGTTCTTC. Translated, it gives CASSRLTGTGGGEQFF.

The chain is built from TRBV9 and TRBJ1-5; D may be TRBD1 (6 bases). Germline CDR1 is SGDLS and CDR2 is YYNGEE. The CDR3 has 15 amino acids. The germline V and J ends were trimmed by 0 bases and 7 bases, with 14 bases remaining between them. Here the CDR3 reads CASSVDGGLGQPQHF. The CDR3 region has the DNA TGTGCCAGCAGCGTAGACGGGGGGCTAGGGCAGCCCCAGCATTTT.

The DNA for the CDR3 is TGTGCCAGTAGTATAAACAGGGGTTACGAGCAGTACTTC. The encoded protein is CASSINRGYEQYF. The chain recombines TRBV19 with TRBJ2-7; 7 bases map to TRBD1. CDR1 is LNHDA, CDR2 SQIVND, per germline (reference sequence). This CDR3 comprises 13 residues. The V and J ends lost 2 bases and 4 bases, in that order; junction bases with no gene match: 2. Full variable domain (remainder filled in from reference TRBV19 and TRBJ2-7): DGGITQSPKYLFRKEGQNVTLSCEQNLNHDAMYWYRQDPGQGLRLIYYSQIVNDFQKGDIAEGYSVSREKKESFPLTVTSAQKNPTAFYLCASSINRGYEQYFGPGTRLTVT.

This clone was seen a few times. V gene TRBV7-9 combines with J gene TRBJ1-1, with D unresolved. V lost 4 bases and J lost 5, with 17 bases in between. CDR3 length: 15 amino acids. Germline loops: CDR1 SEHNR, CDR2 FQNEAQ (reference sequence). Here the CDR3 DNA reads TGTGCCAGCAGCTCCGGGGTAAGATTGGGGACTGAAGCTTTCTTT. It is translated as CASSSGVRLGTEAFF.

This chain joins TRBV4-3 and TRBJ1-2; the match to TRBD1 covers 8 bases. This CDR3 is 16 amino acids long. CDR1 LGHNA and CDR2 YSLEER come from the germline V gene. V trimming: 0 bases; J trimming: 8 bases; junction bases outside the gene matches: 11. The CDR3, as DNA: TGCGCCAGCAGCCAAGATGGTGTCAGGGGGCGCGAAGGCTACACCTTC. This encodes CASSQDGVRGREGYTF.